Listed here is a single TCR beta chain. In the authors' workflow: Counts of nucleated cells, estimated from reference gene primer amplification, were obtained. Sequencing used immunoSEQ multiplex PCR; TCRdb keeps in-frame clones, though not all of them. V and J calls and clone size are as listed in that table; D and trimming were resolved from the DNA. The data contain fewer than 200,000 clones, 65% to 85% of them singletons. The CDR3 is made up of 14 amino acids. Trimming pared 2 bases from V and 3 bases from J, leaving 10 bases between. CDR1 is ENHRY and CDR2 is SYGVKD in the germline V gene. These data belong to a study of blood T cell repertoires in COVID-19. The overall study: Samples came from the United States, Italy and Spain, spanning acute and convalescent COVID-19. Sources were T cells, B-cell-depleted T cells, or PBMCs; the material itself was cDNA or gDNA.

The chain links TRBV10-3 to TRBJ1-1; D uncertain. Sequencing input: peripheral blood. The sequence derives from a woman older than 75 with active or convalescent COVID-19. The CDR3 DNA reads as TGTGCCATCAGTGAGAGAACCCAGGACACTGAAGCTTTCTTT. Its translation: CAISERTQDTEAFF.